This T cell receptor (beta chain) derives from a study of shared clonotypes between healthy human individuals. This CDR3 spans 13 amino acids. Germline-derived CDR1 and CDR2 are KGHSH and LQKENI. Trimming took 3 bases from V and 3 from J, leaving 8 bases between them. The protocol was immunoSEQ multiplex PCR, while the TCRdb copy is restricted to in-frame clones and leaves out a portion. The sample has about a million clones, approximately 68% seen once. A remark on this clone: Its antigen is unknown.

Study results and limitations: In general, naive subsets displayed greater estimated richness than memory subsets did.

Source material: memory CD4+ T cells sorted from blood. Subset denoted: CD45RA-negative fraction. The V and J genes are TRBV18 and TRBJ1-1; a possible D gene is TRBD1 (5 bases). This clonotype originated in a man aged 18 to 30 in good health. DNA for the CDR3: TGTGCCAGCTCACCCGGGGGTGACACTGAAGCTTTCTTT. Its translation: CASSPGGDTEAFF.